This entry lists 17 T cell receptor beta chains sequenced from one sample in a study of blood T cell repertoires in COVID-19. Method: immunoSEQ multiplex PCR; TCRdb's copy keeps in-frame clones and lacks some. This sample yields under 95,000 clones, of which 70% to 90% are seen a single time; just over 3% belongs to the top ten. Material for sequencing was peripheral blood. These receptor sequences come from a woman older than 75 with COVID-19, enrolled during active disease.

The gene calls are TRBV2 and TRBJ1-5; a possible D gene is TRBD1 (6 bases). The CDR3 has 15 residues. CDR1 and CDR2 from the germline V gene are SNHLY and FYNNEI. V lost 6 bases and J 0 bases, leaving 12 bases between the germline ends. CDR3 sequence reads: CASSGRGASNQPQHF. The DNA of the CDR3 is TGTGCCAGCAGCGGTCGGGGGGCTAGCAATCAGCCCCAGCATTTT.

The CDR3 DNA is TGTGCCAGCAGCTTAGCGGGGGGGACGGCCGGGTTTTTT. Its protein product is CASSLAGGTAGFF. The V gene is TRBV7-2, the J gene TRBJ1-4, with D tentatively TRBD1 (5 bases). CDR1 SGHTA and CDR2 FQGNSA come from the germline V gene. V was trimmed by 0 bases and J by 16 bases, leaving 15 bases between them. The CDR3 is made up of 13 amino acids. Combining the CDR3 with reference TRBV7-2 and TRBJ1-4 gives the whole variable domain GAGVSQSPSNKVTEKGKDVELRCDPISGHTALYWYRQSLGQGLEFLIYFQGNSAPDKSGLPSDRFSAERTGGSVSTLTIQRTQQEDSAVYLCASSLAGGTAGFFGSGTQLSVL.

The J gene is TRBJ2-7, the V gene TRBV28; TRBD1 matches at 9 bases. CDR1 MDHEN and CDR2 SYDVKM come from the germline V gene. With 6 bases clipped from V and 5 bases from J, the junction kept 5 bases outside the gene matches. This CDR3 is built from 13 residues. In DNA, the CDR3 is TGTGCCAGCAGGGGGACAGGGACGCACGAGCAGTACTTC. It codes for CASRGTGTHEQYF.

This clone was detected a few times. The V and J genes are TRBV10-2 and TRBJ2-3, with 10 bases that match TRBD1. CDR1 is WSHSY, CDR2 SAAADI, per germline. After removal of 7 bases from V and 3 bases from J, the junction contained 7 bases not matched to a gene. This CDR3 has 15 residues. The CDR3 spells CASTRGTGATDTQYF. The CDR3 bases are TGCGCCAGCACCAGAGGGACAGGGGCGACAGATACGCAGTATTTT.

The sample holds one count of this clone. The rearrangement uses TRBV11-1 and TRBJ2-7, with D perhaps TRBD1 (5 bases). The CDR3 runs 14 residues. V was cut by 1 base and J by 7 bases, with 14 bases left in between. Germline-derived CDR1 and CDR2 are SGHAT and FQDESV (reference sequence). The CDR3, as DNA: TGTGCCAGCAGCTTAGATGCCCTTAGGGGTGAGCAGTACTTC. This translates into CASSLDALRGEQYF.

The genes are TRBV10-3 and TRBJ2-7, with 9 bases that match TRBD2. The CDR3 sequence is 15 residues long. V gave up 4 bases and J gave up 2 bases; unmatched junction bases: 6. The germline gives CDR1 ENHRY, CDR2 SYGVKD. In nucleotides, the CDR3 is TGTGCCATCAGTGCCTGGACTAGCGTTCCCTACGAGCAGTACTTC. It translates to CAISAWTSVPYEQYF.

This chain uses TRBV3-1 (or the pseudogene TRBV3-2) with TRBJ2-1; 11 bases are a match to TRBD2. Germline lookup yields CDR1 LGHDT and CDR2 YNNKEL (reference sequence). With 5 bases clipped from V and 7 bases from J, the junction kept 4 bases outside the gene matches. This CDR3 contains 14 residues. In nucleotides, the CDR3 is TGTGCCAGCAGCTACGGGACTAGCGGTAATGAGCAGTTCTTC. Amino acid sequence: CASSYGTSGNEQFF.

This rearrangement joins TRBV2 to TRBJ1-1; 8 positions agree with TRBD1. Germline V gene data show CDR1 as SNHLY and CDR2 as FYNNEI. With V trimmed by 6 bases and J by 11 bases, 11 bases remained unmatched. The CDR3 is 13 amino acids. The CDR3 is CASRTTGAFLAFF. The CDR3 nucleotides are TGTGCCAGCAGAACGACAGGGGCCTTTTTGGCTTTCTTT.

This chain links TRBV7-2 with TRBJ2-1; perhaps TRBD2 as D (7 bases). The CDR3 sequence is 15 residues long. Trimming removed 1 base at V and 2 bases at J, with 9 bases between. The germline CDR1 and CDR2 sequences are SGHTA and FQGNSA. CDR3 nucleotides: TGTGCCAGCAGCTTAGTGGGGGGGCCCTACAATGAGCAGTTCTTC. Its translation is CASSLVGGPYNEQFF.

This sequence joins TRBV10-3 and TRBJ2-2, with 9 bases fitting TRBD1. J gave up 4 bases and V 4 bases, and 7 bases lay outside the gene matches. Germline lookup yields CDR1 ENHRY and CDR2 SYGVKD. The CDR3 extends over 16 amino acids. The CDR3 sequence: CAISGGDRGSTGELFF. CDR3 sequence (DNA): TGTGCCATCAGTGGGGGAGACAGGGGGAGCACCGGGGAGCTGTTTTTT.

This chain links TRBV2 with TRBJ1-1; tentative D call: TRBD1 (6 bases). There are 14 residues in the CDR3. V lost 3 bases, J lost 4 bases, and 12 bases lay in between. Germline V gene lookup returns CDR1 SNHLY and CDR2 FYNNEI. Here the CDR3 reads CASSEWTVGTEAFF. DNA of the CDR3: TGTGCCAGCAGTGAGTGGACAGTAGGCACTGAAGCTTTCTTT.

V and J are TRBV5-1 and TRBJ1-5; no definite D call. V shed 1 base and J shed 4 bases, with 9 bases lying between them. This CDR3 spans 14 amino acids. CDR1 and CDR2 from the germline V gene are SGHRS and YFSETQ. This CDR3 reads CASSLISGNQPQHF. CDR3 nucleotide sequence: TGCGCCAGCAGCTTGATCTCGGGAAATCAGCCCCAGCATTTT.

V usage is TRBV5-1 and J usage is TRBJ2-3; 9 bases agree with TRBD2. V shed 4 bases and J 5 bases; nucleotides not matched to a gene: 8. Germline assignment: CDR1 SGHRS and CDR2 YFSETQ. CDR3 length: 15 residues. The CDR3 region is CASSHGAGGQDTQYF. In DNA form, the CDR3 reads TGCGCCAGCAGCCATGGGGCGGGAGGGCAAGATACGCAGTATTTT.

The chain is built from TRBV27 and TRBJ2-2; 7 bases are a match to TRBD1. V was pared by 3 bases and J by 3 bases, with 7 bases of the junction left unmatched. Germline CDR1 and CDR2: MNHEY and SMNVEV (reference sequence). The length of the CDR3 is 16 residues. The CDR3 DNA reads as TGTGCCAGCAGTTTCGACAGGGTCGGATACACCGGGGAGCTGTTTTTT. Residues: CASSFDRVGYTGELFF.

The V gene is TRBV6-4, the J gene TRBJ2-2, with unresolved D. The CDR3 contains 14 residues. The ends were cut back, 4 bases at V and 3 bases at J, with 9 bases in the middle. Germline CDR1 reads MRHNA; CDR2 reads SNTAGT. The CDR3 sequence is CASSVVLYTGELFF. CDR3 nucleotide sequence: TGTGCCAGCAGTGTAGTCCTCTACACCGGGGAGCTGTTTTTT.

This clone was seen a few times. V is TRBV5-1 and J is TRBJ1-1; 8 bases match TRBD1. The germline gives CDR1 SGHRS, CDR2 YFSETQ. V was clipped by 4 bases and J by 6 bases; unmatched bases: 8. The CDR3 length is 14 residues. This CDR3 reads CASSQGQGRAEAFF. DNA for the CDR3: TGCGCCAGCAGCCAAGGACAGGGTAGGGCTGAAGCTTTCTTT.

The V gene is TRBV11-2, the J gene TRBJ2-2; 9 nucleotides match TRBD2. V was clipped by 6 bases and J by 3 bases; unmatched bases: 5. Germline CDR1 reads SGHAT; CDR2 reads FQNNGV. The CDR3 is 15 residues long. In nucleotides, the CDR3 is TGTGCCAGCAGGGCTAGCGGGGCGTACACCGGGGAGCTGTTTTTT. Translation: CASRASGAYTGELFF.